These 26 T cell receptor beta chains were all obtained from the same sample, sequenced in a study of cytomegalovirus exposure and HLA in healthy donors. The primer mix had 60 Vbeta and 13 Jbeta primers. The protocol was immunoSEQ multiplex PCR, while the TCRdb copy is restricted to in-frame clones and leaves out a portion. The sample includes tens of thousands of clones, about 77% seen only once; the top ten take 4.4%. Sequences were obtained from PBMCs. The receptors were gathered from a male donor in good health and CMV-seropositive.

This chain links TRBV7-7 with TRBJ2-3; TRBD1 might be the D (5 bases). Germline V gene lookup returns CDR1 SSHAT and CDR2 FNYEAQ (reference sequence). V was clipped by 5 bases and J by 6 bases, with 15 bases between them. The CDR3 sequence is 14 residues long. The CDR3 DNA reads as TGTGCCAGCAGCCCTCAAATGGGGCCTGATACGCAGTATTTT. It translates to CASSPQMGPDTQYF.

The chain recombines TRBV7-8 with TRBJ2-5, with 9 bases lining up with TRBD1. The DNA end favors TRBJ2-7, so the J call may be wrong. Germline CDR1 and CDR2: SGHVS and FQNEAQ. This CDR3 has 15 amino acids. The CDR3 coding sequence is TGTGCCAGCAGCTTAGGGACAGGGGCCTCCTACGAGCAGTACTTC. Translated, it gives CASSLGTGASYEQYF.

The CDR3 is CSVEETGTGKNIQYF. CDR3 DNA: TGCAGCGTTGAAGAAACCGGGACAGGGAAAAACATTCAGTACTTC. This chain links TRBV29-1 with TRBJ2-4; TRBD1 aligns across 9 bases. Germline V CDR1 and CDR2: SQVTM, ANQGSEA. V shed 0 bases, J shed 4 bases, and the junction held 4 bases outside the gene matches. The CDR3 spans 15 residues.

The chain is built from TRBV2 and TRBJ1-1, with TRBD1 matching over 8 bases. CDR3 length: 16 amino acids. Germline V lookup: CDR1 SNHLY, CDR2 FYNNEI. V dropped 6 bases and J dropped 3; count of bases not matched to a gene: 12. For the CDR3, the DNA is TGTGCCAGCAGAGTAATCCCAGGGGGCCAGGACACTGAAGCTTTCTTT. This translates into CASRVIPGGQDTEAFF.

The chain joins TRBV7-9 to TRBJ2-6; TRBD1 agrees at 9 bases. V lost 4 bases and J lost 4; bases outside the gene matches: 5. CDR3 length: 16 amino acids. Germline V gene lookup returns CDR1 SEHNR and CDR2 FQNEAQ (reference sequence). The CDR3 reads CASSSYRGPGANVLTF. CDR3 DNA sequence: TGTGCCAGCAGCTCATACAGGGGGCCAGGGGCCAACGTCCTGACTTTC.

This sequence joins TRBV5-1 and TRBJ2-1, with 10 bases identical to TRBD2. The J segment lost 6 bases and the V segment lost 0 bases, leaving 12 bases of the junction unmatched. CDR1 SGHRS and CDR2 YFSETQ come from the germline V gene. There are 18 residues in the CDR3. CDR3 nucleotides: TGCGCCAGCAGCTTGGCAGGTAGCGGGGGGTCGGGGGCCAATGAGCAGTTCTTC. This encodes CASSLAGSGGSGANEQFF.

This clone occurred a few times. The genes are TRBV9 and TRBJ2-5, with 7 bases fitting TRBD1. The V gene's germline CDR1 is SGDLS and CDR2 YYNGEE. There are 13 residues in the CDR3. The trim removed 2 bases at V and 4 bases at J, leaving 2 bases unmatched. CDR3 in DNA: TGTGCCAGCAGCGTTGGACAGGCAGAGACCCAGTACTTC. This codes for CASSVGQAETQYF.

The chain carries TRBV30 and TRBJ1-3; the match to TRBD1 covers 7 bases. CDR3 size: 14 residues. Germline loops: CDR1 GTSNPN, CDR2 SVGIG (reference sequence). The ends lost 4 bases at V and 2 bases at J; junction bases unmatched: 5. The CDR3 protein is CAWTLDRAGNTIYF. CDR3 bases: TGTGCCTGGACTCTCGACAGGGCTGGAAACACCATATATTTT.

The V gene is TRBV19, the J gene TRBJ2-3, with D possibly matching TRBD1 (6 bases). CDR3 length: 14 residues. Germline CDR1 reads LNHDA; CDR2 reads SQIVND (reference sequence). Trimming left V 3 bases short and J 4 bases short, with 11 bases between. The CDR3 sequence: CASSIIRGADTQYF. In DNA form, the CDR3 reads TGTGCCAGTAGTATTATCAGGGGCGCAGATACGCAGTATTTT.

This clone occurred once. This rearrangement joins TRBV2 to TRBJ1-1, with D tentatively TRBD1 (5 bases). V lost 6 bases, J lost 1 base, and 18 bases lay in between. Per germline, CDR1 SNHLY and CDR2 FYNNEI. This CDR3 comprises 16 residues. DNA for the CDR3: TGTGCCAGCAGGGGGGGGGTCGACCGGAGGAACACTGAAGCTTTCTTT. Its protein product is CASRGGVDRRNTEAFF.

This chain connects TRBV18 to TRBJ1-2; 8 bases are shared with TRBD1. V was clipped by 6 bases and J by 8 bases; unmatched bases: 8. CDR1 is KGHSH, CDR2 LQKENI, per germline. The CDR3 runs to 13 residues. The CDR3 is CASSLATGDGYTF. DNA of the CDR3: TGTGCCAGCTCCTTGGCGACAGGGGACGGCTACACCTTC.

The sample holds one count of this clone. V and J are TRBV5-1 and TRBJ2-7; TRBD1 is a possible D gene (6 bases). The CDR3 sequence is 14 residues long. Germline values: CDR1 SGHRS, CDR2 YFSETQ. V lost 4 bases and J 4 bases, leaving 15 bases between the germline ends. The CDR3, as DNA: TGCGCCAGCAGCCGGGACACCACCCAATACGAGCAGTACTTC. Protein product: CASSRDTTQYEQYF.

The rearrangement joins TRBV6-5 to TRBJ2-7, with D possibly TRBD1 on 6 matching bases. Trimming left V 5 bases short and J 3 bases short, with 17 bases between. The V gene's germline CDR1 is MNHEY and CDR2 SVGAGI. This CDR3 has 15 residues. The CDR3 loop reads CASSQGHTSHYEQYF. CDR3 sequence (DNA): TGTGCCAGCAGTCAGGGACACACCTCACACTACGAGCAGTACTTC.

V and J are TRBV27 and TRBJ2-5; D perhaps matches TRBD1 (5 bases). Germline CDR1 MNHEY, CDR2 SMNVEV (reference sequence). This CDR3 region has 13 residues. The V end lost 0 bases, the J end lost 3 bases, and 5 bases lay between the germline ends. CDR3 DNA: TGTGCCAGCAGTTTATCGACAGAAGAGACCCAGTACTTC. Its translation: CASSLSTEETQYF.

The V call is TRBV7-2, the J call TRBJ2-1, with 7 positions matching TRBD2. This CDR3 comprises 15 residues. The J segment lost 7 bases and the V segment lost 5 bases, leaving 11 bases of the junction unmatched. Per germline, CDR1 SGHTA and CDR2 FQGNSA. DNA for the CDR3: TGTGCCAGCAGCCCCCCCTGGGGAGGGTTAAATGAGCAGTTCTTC. Translated: CASSPPWGGLNEQFF.

V usage is TRBV5-1 and J usage is TRBJ2-7; TRBD2 agrees at 10 bases. CDR3 length: 15 residues. Germline CDR1 is SGHRS and CDR2 is YFSETQ. J gave up 2 bases and V 2 bases, and 4 bases lay outside the gene matches. The chain's CDR3 is CASSFSSGGTYEQYF. CDR3 nucleotide sequence: TGCGCCAGCAGCTTTTCTAGCGGGGGCACCTACGAGCAGTACTTC.

Comments on this clone: The sample holds other DNA sequences that translate to the same CDR3. The chain uses TRBV18 and TRBJ2-5; TRBD1 is a possible D gene (6 bases). Germline-derived CDR1 and CDR2 are KGHSH and LQKENI. CDR3 length: 15 amino acids. V was cut by 3 bases and J by 2 bases, with 13 bases left in between. Written as DNA, the CDR3 is TGTGCCAGCTCACCCTTGGGGGCCACACAAGAGACCCAGTACTTC. This sequence encodes CASSPLGATQETQYF.

The chain uses TRBV9 and TRBJ2-7; TRBD2 matches 14 bases. Trimming at V came to 4 bases and at J to 2 bases, leaving 5 bases not matched to a gene. The germline V gene encodes CDR1 SGDLS and CDR2 YYNGEE. This CDR3 has 16 amino acids. The CDR3 sequence is CASSFGLAGGPYEQYF. Here the CDR3 DNA reads TGTGCCAGCAGCTTTGGACTAGCGGGGGGACCCTACGAGCAGTACTTC.

This clone was observed a single time. The rearrangement uses TRBV2 and TRBJ2-2; 7 nucleotides match TRBD1. The junction had 5 bases not matched to a gene; V was cut back by 5 bases and J by 5 bases. Per germline, CDR1 SNHLY and CDR2 FYNNEI. The CDR3 spans 14 residues. Written as DNA, the CDR3 is TGTGCCAGCAGTCAGGGGGAGCTGACCGGGGAGCTGTTTTTT. Translating gives CASSQGELTGELFF.

This clone is a singleton in its sample. The chain recombines TRBV28 with TRBJ2-7; 7 bases line up with TRBD1. The CDR3 has 14 residues. V was clipped by 5 bases and J by 3 bases; unmatched bases: 7. Germline V gene sequence: CDR1 MDHEN, CDR2 SYDVKM. The CDR3 here is CASSKRQGHYEQYF. The DNA of the CDR3 is TGTGCCAGCAGTAAGAGACAGGGACACTACGAGCAGTACTTC.

The genes are TRBV6-1 and TRBJ2-1, with TRBD2 matching over 7 bases. In germline, CDR1 is MNHNS, CDR2 SASEGT. V dropped 2 bases and J dropped 7; count of bases not matched to a gene: 8. The CDR3 consists of 15 residues. The CDR3 nucleotides read TGTGCCAGCAGTGAAACGGGCGGGAGTTGGAATGAGCAGTTCTTC. It yields the protein CASSETGGSWNEQFF.

The V call is TRBV28, the J call TRBJ1-2, with a weak D call TRBD1 (5 bases). The CDR3 runs 16 residues. V was trimmed by 4 bases and J by 1 base, leaving 16 bases between them. Germline lookup yields CDR1 MDHEN and CDR2 SYDVKM. Written as DNA, the CDR3 is TGTGCCAGCAGTTCGACCGGGACGGGACTTAACTATGGCTACACCTTC. Translated: CASSSTGTGLNYGYTF.

This clone was recorded a few times. CDR3 sequence (DNA): TGTGCCAGCAGTTTATACGGGGGGGCCTTGGGCTACACCTTC. Residues: CASSLYGGALGYTF. V is TRBV27 and J is TRBJ1-2; a weak D match, TRBD1 (6 bases). Germline V CDR1 and CDR2: MNHEY, SMNVEV (reference sequence). This CDR3 contains 14 residues. Trimming removed 1 base from V and 8 bases from J, with 14 bases in between.

The chain couples TRBV27 to TRBJ2-7; possibly TRBD1 for D (5 bases). V lost 2 bases and J lost 7, with 18 bases in between. Germline V gives CDR1 MNHEY, CDR2 SMNVEV (reference sequence). This CDR3 comprises 15 residues. CDR3: CASSLQGVGTEEQYF. CDR3 DNA sequence: TGTGCCAGCAGTTTACAGGGTGTGGGAACTGAAGAGCAGTACTTC.

The chain employs TRBV5-1 and TRBJ2-1, with D perhaps matching TRBD1 (6 bases). The CDR3 has 15 residues. The germline V and J ends were trimmed by 4 bases and 0 bases, with 11 bases remaining between them. The germline gives CDR1 SGHRS, CDR2 YFSETQ. In nucleotides, the CDR3 is TGCGCCAGCAGCCTGGGACAAAGCTCCTACAATGAGCAGTTCTTC. Translated: CASSLGQSSYNEQFF.

The rearrangement joins TRBV28 to TRBJ2-1, with TRBD2 matching over 11 bases. The CDR3 covers 16 residues. Germline CDR1 and CDR2: MDHEN and SYDVKM. Losses at the gene ends were 6 bases for V and 5 bases for J; bases not matched to a gene: 9. CDR3 in DNA: TGTGCCAGCAGGCCTCCGGGACTAGCGGAAAACAATGAGCAGTTCTTC. Protein sequence: CASRPPGLAENNEQFF.